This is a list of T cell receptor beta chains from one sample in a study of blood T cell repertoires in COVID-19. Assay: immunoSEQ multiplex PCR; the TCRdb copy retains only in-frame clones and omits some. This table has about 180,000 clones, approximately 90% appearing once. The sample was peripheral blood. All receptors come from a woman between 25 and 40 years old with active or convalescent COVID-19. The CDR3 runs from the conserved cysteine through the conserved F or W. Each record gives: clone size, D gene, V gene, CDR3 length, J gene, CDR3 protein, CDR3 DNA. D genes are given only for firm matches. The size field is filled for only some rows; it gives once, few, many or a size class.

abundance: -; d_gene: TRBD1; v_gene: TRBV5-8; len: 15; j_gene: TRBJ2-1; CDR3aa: CASNQPGQGVYEQFF; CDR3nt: TGTGCCAGCAACCAACCGGGACAGGGGGTTTATGAGCAGTTCTTC
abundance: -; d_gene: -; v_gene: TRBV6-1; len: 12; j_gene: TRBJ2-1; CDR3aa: CASSDGSHEQFF; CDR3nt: TGTGCCAGCAGTGACGGGTCGCACGAGCAGTTCTTC
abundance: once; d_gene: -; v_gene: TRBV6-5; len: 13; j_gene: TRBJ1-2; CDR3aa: CASISSGNYGYTF; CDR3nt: TGTGCCAGCATATCGTCCGGGAACTATGGCTACACCTTC
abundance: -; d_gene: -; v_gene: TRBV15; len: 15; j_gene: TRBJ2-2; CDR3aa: CATSRDQRGTGELFF; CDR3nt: TGTGCCACCAGCAGAGATCAACGGGGAACCGGGGAGCTGTTTTTT
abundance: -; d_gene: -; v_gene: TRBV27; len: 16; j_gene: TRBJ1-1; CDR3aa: CASSLSSVTGYTEAFF; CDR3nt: TGTGCCAGCAGTTTATCATCCGTTACAGGGTACACTGAAGCTTTCTTT
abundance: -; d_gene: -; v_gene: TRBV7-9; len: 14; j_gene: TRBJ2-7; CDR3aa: CASSLGQGRNEQYF; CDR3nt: TGTGCCAGCAGCTTAGGGCAGGGTAGGAACGAGCAGTACTTC
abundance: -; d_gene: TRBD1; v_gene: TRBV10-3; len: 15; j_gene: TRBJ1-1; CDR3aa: CAISDPGQGGPEAFF; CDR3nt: TGTGCCATCAGCGACCCGGGACAGGGGGGACCTGAAGCTTTCTTT
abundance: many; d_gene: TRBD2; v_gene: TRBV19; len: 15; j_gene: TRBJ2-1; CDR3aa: CASSIEVSGRAEQFF; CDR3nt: TGTGCCAGTAGTATTGAAGTTAGCGGGAGGGCTGAGCAGTTCTTC
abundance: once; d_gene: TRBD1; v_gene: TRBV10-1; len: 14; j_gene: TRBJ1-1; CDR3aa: CASSEDRASTEAFF; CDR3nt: TGCGCCAGCAGTGAGGACAGGGCCTCCACTGAAGCTTTCTTT
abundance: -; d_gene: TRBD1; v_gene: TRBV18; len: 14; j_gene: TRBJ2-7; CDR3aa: CASSPGQDSYEQYF; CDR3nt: TGTGCCAGCTCACCAGGACAGGACTCCTACGAGCAGTACTTC
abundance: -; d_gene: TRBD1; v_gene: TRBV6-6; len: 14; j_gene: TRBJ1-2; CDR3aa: CASSNGQAYYGYTF; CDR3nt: TGTGCCAGCAGTAACGGACAGGCTTACTATGGCTACACCTTC
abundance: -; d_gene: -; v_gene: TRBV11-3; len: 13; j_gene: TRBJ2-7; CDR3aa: CASSLTSAYEQYF; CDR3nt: TGTGCCAGCAGCTTAACGAGCGCCTACGAGCAGTACTTC
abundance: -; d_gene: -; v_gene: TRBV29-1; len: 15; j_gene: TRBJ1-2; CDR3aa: CSVDLRDTSSYGYTF; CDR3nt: TGCAGCGTTGACCTCCGGGACACCTCTAGCTATGGCTACACCTTC
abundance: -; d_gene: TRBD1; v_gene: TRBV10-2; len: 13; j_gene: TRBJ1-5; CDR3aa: CASRVGQGEPQHF; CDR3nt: TGCGCCAGCAGGGTGGGACAGGGAGAGCCCCAGCATTTT
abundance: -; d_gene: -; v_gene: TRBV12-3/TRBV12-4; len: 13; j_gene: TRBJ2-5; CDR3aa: CASSFGLQETQYF; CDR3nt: TGTGCCAGCAGTTTCGGACTACAAGAGACCCAGTACTTC
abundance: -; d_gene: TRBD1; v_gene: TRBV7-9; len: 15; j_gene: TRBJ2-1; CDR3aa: CASSSGGTGWNEQFF; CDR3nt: TGTGCCAGCAGCTCGGGCGGGACAGGGTGGAATGAGCAGTTCTTC
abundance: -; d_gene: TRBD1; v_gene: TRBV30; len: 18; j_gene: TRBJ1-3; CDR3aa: CAWSAQGRGRLSGNTIYF; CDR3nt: TGTGCCTGGAGTGCACAGGGAAGGGGGCGACTCTCTGGAAACACCATATATTTT
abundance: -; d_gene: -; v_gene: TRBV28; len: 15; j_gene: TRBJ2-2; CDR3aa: CASSSLGHLDGELFF; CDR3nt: TGTGCCAGCAGTTCGCTGGGACACCTGGACGGGGAGCTGTTTTTT
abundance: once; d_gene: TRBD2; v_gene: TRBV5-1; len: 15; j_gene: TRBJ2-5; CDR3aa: CASSPAGGRGETQYF; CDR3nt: TGCGCCAGCAGCCCGGCGGGGGGGCGCGGAGAGACCCAGTACTTC
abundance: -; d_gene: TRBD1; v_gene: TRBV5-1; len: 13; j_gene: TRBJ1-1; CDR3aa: CASRRTQGAEAFF; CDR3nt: TGCGCCAGCAGACGGACACAGGGGGCTGAAGCTTTCTTT
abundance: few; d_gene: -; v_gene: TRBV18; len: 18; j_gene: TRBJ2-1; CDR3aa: CASSPRSSGESSYNEQFF; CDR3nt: TGTGCCAGCTCACCACGTTCGAGCGGTGAGAGCTCCTACAATGAGCAGTTCTTC
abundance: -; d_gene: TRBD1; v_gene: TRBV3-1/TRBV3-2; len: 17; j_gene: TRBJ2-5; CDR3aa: CASSQRRAGGLLETQYF; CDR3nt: TGTGCCAGCAGCCAACGGAGGGCAGGGGGCCTCCTTGAGACCCAGTACTTC
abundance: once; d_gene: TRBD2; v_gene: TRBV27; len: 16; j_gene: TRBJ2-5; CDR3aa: CASSTLTGGPFETQYF; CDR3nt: TGTGCCAGCAGCACGCTGACGGGAGGGCCTTTTGAGACCCAGTACTTC
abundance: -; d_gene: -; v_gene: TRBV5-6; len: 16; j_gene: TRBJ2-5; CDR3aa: CASSLIPEGQKETQYF; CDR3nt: TGTGCCAGCAGCCTGATACCGGAGGGACAGAAAGAGACCCAGTACTTC
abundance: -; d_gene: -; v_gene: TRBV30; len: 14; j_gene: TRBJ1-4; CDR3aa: CAWSNPAGYEKLFF; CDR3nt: TGTGCCTGGAGTAACCCCGCGGGGTATGAAAAACTGTTTTTT
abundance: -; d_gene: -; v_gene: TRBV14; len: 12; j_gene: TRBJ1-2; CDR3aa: CASSQDRGGYTF; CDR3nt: TGTGCCAGCAGCCAAGACAGAGGCGGCTACACCTTC
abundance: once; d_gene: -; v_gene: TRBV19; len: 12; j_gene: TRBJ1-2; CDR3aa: CAARAGALGYTF; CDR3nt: TGTGCCGCTCGTGCAGGGGCGCTTGGCTACACCTTC
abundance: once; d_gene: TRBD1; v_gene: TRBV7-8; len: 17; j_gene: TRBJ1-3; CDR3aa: CASSLRTGLTSGNTIYF; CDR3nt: TGTGCCAGCAGTCTGAGGACAGGGTTGACCTCTGGAAACACCATATATTTT
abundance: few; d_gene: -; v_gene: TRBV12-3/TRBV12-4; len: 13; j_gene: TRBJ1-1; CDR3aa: CASSRVSNTEAFF; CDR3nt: TGTGCCAGCAGTCGGGTCTCGAACACTGAAGCTTTCTTT
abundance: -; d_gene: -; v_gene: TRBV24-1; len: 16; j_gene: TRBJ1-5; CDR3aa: CATSDSQGYSNQPQHF; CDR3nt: TGTGCCACCAGTGATTCGCAGGGGTATAGCAATCAGCCCCAGCATTTT
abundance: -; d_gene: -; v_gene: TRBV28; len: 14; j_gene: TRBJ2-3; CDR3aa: CASSFGGSTDTQYF; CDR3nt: TGTGCCAGCAGTTTTGGCGGGAGCACAGATACGCAGTATTTT
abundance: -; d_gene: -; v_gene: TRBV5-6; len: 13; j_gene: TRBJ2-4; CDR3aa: CASSLGQKNIQYF; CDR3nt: TGTGCCAGCAGCTTGGGGCAGAAAAACATTCAGTACTTC
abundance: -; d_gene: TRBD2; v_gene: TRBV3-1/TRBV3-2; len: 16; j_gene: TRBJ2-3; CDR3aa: CASSQTTSGLKYTQYF; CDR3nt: TGTGCCAGCAGCCAAACAACTAGCGGACTTAAGTATACGCAGTATTTT
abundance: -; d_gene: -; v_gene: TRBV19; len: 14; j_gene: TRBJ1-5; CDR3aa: CASSKQGSNQPQHF; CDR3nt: TGTGCCAGTAGTAAACAGGGTAGCAATCAGCCCCAGCATTTT
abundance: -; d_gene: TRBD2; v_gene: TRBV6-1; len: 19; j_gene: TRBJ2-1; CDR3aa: CASREGGVGGTSGTNEQFF; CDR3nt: TGTGCCAGCAGGGAAGGCGGGGTTGGCGGGACTAGCGGGACCAATGAGCAGTTCTTC
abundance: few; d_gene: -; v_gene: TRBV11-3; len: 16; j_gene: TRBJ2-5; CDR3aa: CASSLGVATLLDPQYF; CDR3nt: TGTGCCAGCAGCTTAGGAGTTGCGACTTTACTAGATCCCCAGTACTTC
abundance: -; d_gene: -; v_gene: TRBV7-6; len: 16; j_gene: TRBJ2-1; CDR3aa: CASSLAPGGPLNEQFF; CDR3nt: TGTGCCAGCAGCTTAGCCCCCGGGGGGCCACTCAATGAGCAGTTCTTC
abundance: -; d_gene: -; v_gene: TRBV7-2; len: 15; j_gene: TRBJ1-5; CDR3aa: CASSLAGVKDQPQHF; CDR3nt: TGTGCCAGCAGCCTCGCAGGGGTAAAGGATCAGCCCCAGCATTTT
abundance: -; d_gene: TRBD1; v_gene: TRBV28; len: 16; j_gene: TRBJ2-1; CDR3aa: CASSFLPVTGYNEQFF; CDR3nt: TGTGCCAGCAGTTTCCTCCCAGTGACAGGGTACAATGAGCAGTTCTTC
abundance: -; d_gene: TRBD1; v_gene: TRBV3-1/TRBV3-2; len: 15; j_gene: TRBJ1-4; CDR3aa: CASSQPGQVNEKLFF; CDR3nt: TGTGCCAGCAGCCAACCGGGACAGGTTAATGAAAAACTGTTTTTT
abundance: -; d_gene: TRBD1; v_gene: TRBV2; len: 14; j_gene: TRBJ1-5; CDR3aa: CASIRDSPGQPQHF; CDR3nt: TGTGCCAGCATTCGGGACAGCCCGGGGCAGCCCCAGCATTTT
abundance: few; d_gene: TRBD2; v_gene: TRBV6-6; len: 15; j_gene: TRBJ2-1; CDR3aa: CASRPGLAGHNEQFF; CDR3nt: TGTGCCAGCAGGCCCGGACTAGCGGGGCACAATGAGCAGTTCTTC
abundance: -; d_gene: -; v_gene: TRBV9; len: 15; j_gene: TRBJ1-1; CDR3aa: CASSLHPGTNTEAFF; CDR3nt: TGTGCCAGCAGCTTACACCCGGGAACGAACACTGAAGCTTTCTTT
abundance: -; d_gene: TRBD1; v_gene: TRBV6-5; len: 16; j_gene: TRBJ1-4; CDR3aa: CASSYSITGGLEKLFF; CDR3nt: TGTGCCAGCAGTTACTCGATTACAGGGGGCCTTGAAAAACTGTTTTTT
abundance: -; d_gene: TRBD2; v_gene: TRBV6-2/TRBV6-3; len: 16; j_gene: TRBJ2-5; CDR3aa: CASSGVLLAGEETQYF; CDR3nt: TGTGCCAGCAGTGGCGTGCTTCTAGCGGGGGAAGAGACCCAGTACTTC
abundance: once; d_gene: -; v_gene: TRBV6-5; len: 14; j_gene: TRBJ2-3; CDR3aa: CASTSARVSDTQYF; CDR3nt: TGTGCCAGCACTAGCGCGAGGGTGTCAGATACGCAGTATTTT
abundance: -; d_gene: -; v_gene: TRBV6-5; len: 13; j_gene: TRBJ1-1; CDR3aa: CASSSPVNTEAFF; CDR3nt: TGTGCCAGCAGTTCGCCGGTGAACACTGAAGCTTTCTTT
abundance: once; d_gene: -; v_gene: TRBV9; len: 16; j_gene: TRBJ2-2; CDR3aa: CASSVVLGASTGELFF; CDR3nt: TGTGCCAGCAGCGTAGTTCTGGGGGCGAGCACCGGGGAGCTGTTTTTT
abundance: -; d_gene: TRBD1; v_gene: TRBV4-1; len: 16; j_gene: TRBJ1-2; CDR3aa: CASSQPRQGSNYGYTF; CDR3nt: TGCGCCAGCAGCCAACCCAGACAGGGCTCTAACTATGGCTACACCTTC
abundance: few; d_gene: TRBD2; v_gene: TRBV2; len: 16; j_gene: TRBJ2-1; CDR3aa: CASSRSGKYHYNEQFF; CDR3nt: TGTGCCAGCAGCCGCAGCGGGAAATACCACTACAATGAGCAGTTCTTC
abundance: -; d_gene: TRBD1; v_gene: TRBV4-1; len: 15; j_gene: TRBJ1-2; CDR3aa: CASSQEGTGGYGYTF; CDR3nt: TGCGCCAGCAGCCAAGAAGGGACAGGGGGGTATGGCTACACCTTC
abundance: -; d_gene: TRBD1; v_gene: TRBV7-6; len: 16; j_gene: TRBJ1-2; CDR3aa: CASSLEGTGGDYGYTF; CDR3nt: TGTGCCAGCAGCTTAGAGGGCACAGGGGGTGACTATGGCTACACCTTC